These 8 T cell receptor beta chains were all obtained from the same sample, sequenced in a study of blood T cells in healthy people across ages. Together with a sample-barcoded 5' primer, a J-beta primer mix was included in a second PCR lasting about 7 to 12 cycles. TCRdb fed the 5' RACE reads into MiXCR, producing one record per CDR3 protein. The table has 550,000 to 750,000 distinct CDR3 sequences, around 20% seen once. Sequencing used blood. These receptors all stem from a man in his 70s in good health.

This clonotype was observed a handful of times. This chain uses TRBV4-3 with TRBJ2-1; 9 bases are shared with TRBD1. The germline CDR1 and CDR2 sequences are LGHNA and YSLEER. This CDR3 is 16 amino acids long. Trimming cost V 2 bases and J 1 base; bases outside gene matches: 3. The DNA of the CDR3 is TGCGCCAGCAGCCAATTACAGGGGGCATCCTACAATGAGCAGTTCTTC. This codes for CASSQLQGASYNEQFF.

This clonotype was seen a handful of times. This chain uses TRBV7-2 with TRBJ2-3; 12 nucleotides match TRBD2. Germline V gene sequence: CDR1 SGHTA, CDR2 FQGNSA. The CDR3 runs to 19 residues. J was trimmed by 2 bases and V by 2 bases; bases with no gene match: 11. CDR3 amino acids: CASSLRLAGGPINTDTQYF. The CDR3 nucleotides read TGTGCCAGCAGCTTACGGCTAGCGGGAGGGCCGATCAACACAGATACGCAGTATTTT. Full variable domain (remainder filled in from reference TRBV7-2 and TRBJ2-3): GAGVSQSPSNKVTEKGKDVELRCDPISGHTALYWYRQSLGQGLEFLIYFQGNSAPDKSGLPSDRFSAERTGGSVSTLTIQRTQQEDSAVYLCASSLRLAGGPINTDTQYFGPGTRLTVL.

The sample holds a few counts of this clonotype. This rearrangement joins TRBV28 to TRBJ2-7; D not certain. Germline values: CDR1 MDHEN, CDR2 SYDVKM. With 5 bases removed from V and 2 bases from J, the gap between germline ends came to 7 bases. CDR3 size: 12 residues. The CDR3 region has the DNA TGTGCCAGCAGTCCGCTCCCCTACGAGCAGTACTTC. The encoded protein is CASSPLPYEQYF.

The chain links TRBV4-3 to TRBJ2-7, with TRBD1 matching over 9 bases. The germline CDR1 and CDR2 sequences are LGHNA and YSLEER. V lost 2 bases, J lost 1 base, and 3 bases stayed unmatched. The CDR3 runs 15 residues. In DNA form, the CDR3 reads TGCGCCAGCAGCCAAACGACAGGGGGATCCTACGAGCAGTACTTC. Translation gives CASSQTTGGSYEQYF.

The table lists this clonotype with a few counts. This may be a read error: a much more frequent sequence differs by one nucleotide. The chain carries TRBV12-3 or TRBV12-4 and TRBJ2-5; D not certain. The CDR3 covers 15 residues. Deletions cut 7 bases from V and 11 bases from J, with 26 bases between. CDR3 DNA: TGTGCCAGCACCCCGTTCGGGTTACTGATGGAAGAGCAGTACTTC. Protein product: CASTPFGLLMEEQYF.

This chain joins TRBV6-2 or TRBV6-3 and TRBJ2-5; unclear D gene. The J call may be faulty, since TRBJ2-1 better matches the DNA end. Per the germline V gene, CDR1 is MNHEY and CDR2 is SVGEGT. CDR3 length: 12 amino acids. Written as DNA, the CDR3 is TGTGCCAGCAGTTCGAATGGGTTAGAGCAGTTCTTC. This sequence encodes CASSSNGLEQFF.

The CDR3 DNA reads TGTGCCAGCAGTTTGGGACAGTGGAACACTGAAGCTTTCTTT. As protein: CASSLGQWNTEAFF. This rearrangement joins TRBV12-3 or TRBV12-4 to TRBJ1-1, with 7 bases aligning to TRBD1. After removal of 3 bases from V and 1 base from J, the junction contained 2 bases not matched to a gene. This CDR3 has 14 residues.

This sequence joins TRBV29-1 and TRBJ2-1; TRBD2 agrees at 9 bases. Trimming at V came to 3 bases and at J to 7 bases, leaving 7 bases not matched to a gene. The CDR3 loop spans 14 amino acids. Germline V lookup: CDR1 SQVTM, CDR2 ANQGSEA. CDR3 nucleotide sequence: TGCAGCGTTGACGCGGGAGGGCCGTGGAATGAGCAGTTCTTC. It yields the protein CSVDAGGPWNEQFF.